The 17 T cell receptor beta chains presented below share a single source sample, sequenced in a study of identical twins. TCRdb reprocessed the 5' RACE reads with MiXCR, giving one entry per CDR3 protein. The sample includes about 150,000 distinct CDR3 sequences, 3.5% of them seen just once. Sequencing was done on a sample of memory T cells sorted from blood. Receptors originate from a man in his late teens or twenties in good health.

In this sample, this clonotype turned up many times. The chain recombines TRBV7-7 with TRBJ2-1, with D possibly being TRBD2 (6 bases). This CDR3 is built from 14 residues. Germline V lookup: CDR1 SSHAT, CDR2 FNYEAQ (reference sequence). Trimming shortened V by 1 base and J by 6 bases, and 10 bases separated the two germline ends. The CDR3 reads CASSLDGGTNEQFF. In nucleotides, the CDR3 is TGTGCCAGCAGCTTAGATGGCGGGACCAATGAGCAGTTCTTC.

This clonotype was seen repeatedly, ten times or more. V is TRBV6-5 and J is TRBJ2-5, with no clear D. Germline assignment: CDR1 MNHEY and CDR2 SVGAGI. CDR3 length: 14 amino acids. Trimming left V 0 bases short and J 5 bases short, with 10 bases between. The CDR3 loop reads CASSYSEGSETQYF. For the CDR3, the DNA is TGTGCCAGCAGTTACTCGGAAGGGTCGGAGACCCAGTACTTC.

This clonotype was recorded at least ten times. The chain carries TRBV5-1 and TRBJ1-5, with unresolved D. Trimming took off 2 bases at V and 0 bases at J, with 18 bases between the two ends. CDR1 is SGHRS, CDR2 YFSETQ, per germline. This CDR3 is 18 amino acids long. CDR3 sequence: CASSLGRNSHYSNQPQHF. In nucleotides, the CDR3 is TGCGCCAGCAGCTTAGGTCGTAACAGCCACTATAGCAATCAGCCCCAGCATTTT.

This clonotype has a count of ten or more. This rearrangement joins TRBV28 to TRBJ2-7, with a tentative D call TRBD1 (5 bases). V was trimmed by 4 bases and J by 3 bases, leaving 22 bases between them. Per germline, CDR1 MDHEN and CDR2 SYDVKM. The CDR3 extends over 17 amino acids. In nucleotides, the CDR3 is TGTGCCAGCAGTTCATCTCTCGTTGGGGCGAGATTCTACGAGCAGTACTTC. This sequence encodes CASSSSLVGARFYEQYF.

The chain couples TRBV19 to TRBJ1-2, with D tentatively TRBD1 (5 bases). CDR1 is LNHDA and CDR2 is SQIVND in the germline V gene (reference sequence). The CDR3 loop spans 13 amino acids. V lost 7 bases and J 4 bases, leaving 13 bases between the germline ends. The CDR3 here is CASTQRRGYGYTF. The CDR3 DNA reads TGTGCCAGTACCCAGAGGAGGGGCTATGGCTACACCTTC.

This clonotype was picked up many times. J is TRBJ2-1 and V is TRBV2; TRBD2 matches 9 bases. With 6 bases clipped from V and 7 bases from J, the junction kept 10 bases outside the gene matches. The CDR3 is 15 amino acids. CDR1 SNHLY and CDR2 FYNNEI come from the germline V gene. CDR3 loop: CASRPGTSFGNEQFF. The CDR3 bases are TGTGCCAGCAGACCCGGGACTAGCTTTGGGAATGAGCAGTTCTTC.

The chain links TRBV27 to TRBJ2-1; maybe TRBD1 (6 bases). Germline values: CDR1 MNHEY, CDR2 SMNVEV (reference sequence). The V gene lost 3 bases and the J gene lost 7 bases, with 13 bases spanning the gap. The CDR3 runs 14 residues. The CDR3: CASSFPRDINEQFF. The CDR3 DNA is TGTGCCAGCAGTTTTCCCCGGGACATTAATGAGCAGTTCTTC.

Ten or more counts support this clonotype. The chain joins TRBV5-1 to TRBJ2-5, with D possibly TRBD2 on 6 matching bases. The CDR3 extends over 15 amino acids. Germline V lookup: CDR1 SGHRS, CDR2 YFSETQ. Trimming took 4 bases from V and 4 from J, leaving 17 bases between them. DNA for the CDR3: TGCGCCAGCAGCCCTAGCCGGAGGGCTGGAGAGACCCAGTACTTC. Translation gives CASSPSRRAGETQYF.

The table lists this clonotype with many counts. This chain joins TRBV6-5 and TRBJ1-2; D not certain. The CDR3 runs to 15 residues. In germline, CDR1 is MNHEY, CDR2 SVGAGI. V lost 0 bases and J lost 7, with 15 bases in between. This CDR3 reads CASSYSGSFKGGYTF. CDR3 coding DNA: TGTGCCAGCAGTTACTCTGGGTCGTTTAAAGGTGGCTACACCTTC.

This clonotype was observed many times. The genes are TRBV19 and TRBJ1-1, with D perhaps TRBD1 (6 bases). The CDR3 runs to 14 residues. Germline V CDR1 and CDR2: LNHDA, SQIVND (reference sequence). The ends were cut back, 7 bases at V and 5 bases at J, with 17 bases in the middle. This CDR3 reads CASNFRTGRTEAFF. The DNA for the CDR3 is TGTGCCAGTAATTTTCGTACAGGGAGGACTGAAGCTTTCTTT.

This clonotype was seen repeatedly, ten times or more. This sequence joins TRBV10-1 and TRBJ2-2; D call uncertain. The CDR3 sequence is 15 residues long. Germline V gene lookup returns CDR1 WNHNN and CDR2 SYGVQD (reference sequence). Trimming pared 0 bases from V and 6 bases from J, leaving 11 bases between. The CDR3 region has the DNA TGCGCCAGCAGTGAGTCGTTTATGAAGGCCGGGGAGCTGTTTTTT. Translation: CASSESFMKAGELFF.

This clonotype was observed many times. The chain couples TRBV2 to TRBJ2-6; D possibly corresponds to TRBD1 (5 bases). Germline V CDR1 and CDR2: SNHLY, FYNNEI. This CDR3 spans 14 amino acids. The ends were cut back, 4 bases at V and 2 bases at J, with 6 bases in the middle. The CDR3 reads CASSARAGANVLTF. The CDR3 DNA reads TGTGCCAGCAGTGCCAGGGCTGGGGCCAACGTCCTGACTTTC.

This clonotype was counted ten times or more. This chain connects TRBV10-3 to TRBJ2-3; 7 nucleotides match TRBD2. Trimming cost V 10 bases and J 0 bases; bases outside gene matches: 10. CDR1 is ENHRY and CDR2 is SYGVKD in the germline V gene. This CDR3 comprises 15 residues. CDR3 sequence reads: CATRLTSTSTDTQYF. The CDR3 nucleotides are TGTGCCACCCGGCTGACTAGCACTAGCACAGATACGCAGTATTTT.

This clonotype occurred many times. This rearrangement joins TRBV6-2 or TRBV6-3 to TRBJ2-3; TRBD2 aligns across 9 bases. V lost 5 bases and J lost 11; bases outside the gene matches: 17. Germline lookup yields CDR1 MNHEY and CDR2 SVGEGT. This CDR3 contains 16 residues. CDR3 in DNA: TGTGCCAGCAGTGCGACGACACACCCCGCGGGAGGGAGGCAGTATTTT. Translating gives CASSATTHPAGGRQYF.

This clonotype was recorded at least ten times. The chain carries TRBV12-3 or TRBV12-4 and TRBJ2-5; the D gene is possibly TRBD1 (6 bases). Trimming pared 5 bases from V and 1 base from J, leaving 11 bases between. The CDR3 sequence is 14 residues long. DNA for the CDR3: TGTGCCAGCAGTCTTACAGGGACCCAAGAGACCCAGTACTTC. This gives the protein CASSLTGTQETQYF.

This clonotype was detected many times. The chain joins TRBV25-1 to TRBJ2-5; D gene unclear. CDR1 and CDR2 (germline): MGHDK, SYGVNS. There are 15 residues in the CDR3. Trimming removed 1 base at V and 4 bases at J, with 13 bases between. The CDR3 loop reads CASSESVANRETQYF. The CDR3 nucleotides read TGTGCCAGCAGTGAATCGGTGGCGAATCGAGAGACCCAGTACTTC. The variable domain in full, with the rest retrieved from reference TRBV25-1 and TRBJ2-5, is EADIYQTPRYLVIGTGKKITLECSQTMGHDKMYWYQQDPGMELHLIHYSYGVNSTEKGDLSSESTVSRIRTEHFPLTLESARPSHTSQYLCASSESVANRETQYFGPGTRLLVL.

This clonotype was found many times. The chain joins TRBV6-1 to TRBJ1-1; maybe TRBD1 (6 bases). Looked up from germline, CDR1 is MNHNS and CDR2 is SASEGT. This CDR3 spans 13 amino acids. V shed 5 bases and J shed 1 base, with 8 bases lying between them. The CDR3 sequence: CASSTGSNTEAFF. DNA of the CDR3: TGTGCCAGCAGTACAGGGTCGAACACTGAAGCTTTCTTT.